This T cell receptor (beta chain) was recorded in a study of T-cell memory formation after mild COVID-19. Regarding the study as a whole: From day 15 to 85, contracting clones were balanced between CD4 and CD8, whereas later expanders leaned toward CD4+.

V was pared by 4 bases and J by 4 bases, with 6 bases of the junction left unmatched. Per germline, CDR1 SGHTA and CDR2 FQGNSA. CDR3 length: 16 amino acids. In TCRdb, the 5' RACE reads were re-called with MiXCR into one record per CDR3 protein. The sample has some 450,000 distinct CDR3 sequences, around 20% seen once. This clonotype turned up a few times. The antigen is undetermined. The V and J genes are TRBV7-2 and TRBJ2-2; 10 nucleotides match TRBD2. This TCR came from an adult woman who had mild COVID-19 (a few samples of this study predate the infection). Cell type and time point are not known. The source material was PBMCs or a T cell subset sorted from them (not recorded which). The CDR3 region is CASSSTSGATTGELFF. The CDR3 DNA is TGTGCCAGCAGCTCTACTAGCGGGGCCACCACCGGGGAGCTGTTTTTT.